Below, one TCR beta chain is given with its context. 60 Vbeta and 13 Jbeta primers were used in PCR. Libraries were prepared by immunoSEQ multiplex PCR; TCRdb keeps only in-frame clonotypes and omits some of them. The sample yields 170,000 or so clones, about 80% seen once. Unmatched junction bases numbered 4, after V lost 3 bases and J lost 4 bases. The CDR3 has 14 amino acids. From germline, CDR1 is SGHRS and CDR2 YFSETQ. These data originate in a study of cytomegalovirus exposure and HLA in healthy donors. The sequenced sample consisted of PBMCs. The chain uses TRBV5-1 and TRBJ1-5; TRBD1 aligns across 7 bases. The clonotype was recovered from a boy younger than 18 in good health and CMV-seronegative. The CDR3 spells CASSWGDRNQPQHF. The CDR3 DNA is TGCGCCAGCAGCTGGGGGGACAGAAATCAGCCCCAGCATTTT.